This record covers a single T cell receptor beta chain. The CDR3 is made up of 19 amino acids. In germline, CDR1 is SGDLS, CDR2 YYNGEE. V was clipped by 3 bases and J by 3 bases; unmatched bases: 17. TCRbeta library construction was performed incorporating unique molecular identifiers. MiXCR was run by TCRdb on the PCR reads, yielding one entry per CDR3 protein. The table includes around 240,000 distinct CDR3 sequences, 7.5% to 9.5% detected once. This sample was included in a study of T-cell reconstitution after alpha-beta-depleted transplantation in children. This sequence originates from a male patient younger than 18 who had a stem cell transplant for acute lymphoblastic leukemia, so the T cells may come from the graft donor. Sample: PBMCs, mostly from graft donor cells, taken 180 days after TCRalphabeta/CD19-depleted stem cell transplant. The chain uses TRBV9 and TRBJ2-3; 9 nucleotides match TRBD1. CDR3 region: CASSGRHTQDRGKTDTQYF. Written as DNA, the CDR3 is TGTGCCAGCAGCGGGCGACACACACAGGACAGGGGAAAAACAGATACGCAGTATTTT.